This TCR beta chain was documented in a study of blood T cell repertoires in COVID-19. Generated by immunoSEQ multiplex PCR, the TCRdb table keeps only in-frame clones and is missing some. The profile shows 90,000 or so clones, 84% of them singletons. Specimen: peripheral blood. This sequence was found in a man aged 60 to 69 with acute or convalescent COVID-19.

In DNA form, the CDR3 reads TGTGCCAGCTCACCGCTAGCGGGGGGTTTGACCACTGATACGCAGTATTTT. Translated, it gives CASSPLAGGLTTDTQYF. The gene calls are TRBV18 and TRBJ2-3, with 11 bases matching TRBD2. V gave up 3 bases and J gave up 6 bases; unmatched junction bases: 11. CDR3 size: 17 residues. From germline, CDR1 is KGHSH and CDR2 LQKENI.